What follows is one T cell receptor (beta chain) and its context. The specificity of this receptor is unknown. Per-base quality was not reported, and no clone a single base away is much larger than it. The sample originates from a study of T cell changes during pregnancy in multiple sclerosis (dated by TCRdb to about 2019). Regarding the study in general: Changes in the T cell repertoire over the course of pregnancy were examined in this study in women with multiple sclerosis.

The library relied on the immunoSEQ multiplex PCR assay. TCRdb's version of the immuneACCESS table is confined to in-frame rearrangements and falls short of the full clone set. An unresolved V gene accounts for under half of the shortfall where checked; the remainder is of unknown origin. The sample table holds about 40,000 clones, of which approximately 90% were seen once. Together, the top ten hold over 1% of the sample. At the junction V is shortened by 7 bases and J by 4 bases; bases outside the gene matches: 5. From the germline V gene, CDR1 is MNHEY and CDR2 is SVGAGI. Measured from the cysteine to the phenylalanine, the CDR3 is 13 residues long. The entry retains the CDR3 DNA only, 39 bases that are in frame from base 1.

The receptor was derived from a female donor with multiple sclerosis, enrolled in a pregnancy study. Specimen: CD4+ T cells from peripheral blood mononuclear cells, collected after pregnancy. The chain employs TRBV6-5 and TRBJ1-1, with 8 bases in between that match TRBD1. The bases read TGTGCCAGCAATCGAGGACAGGGCACTGAAGCTTTCTTT. Translated, this is CASNRGQGTEAFF.